Listed here are 30 T cell receptor beta chains from one sample, sequenced in a study of lymphopenia after photon versus proton radiotherapy. Sequencing used immunoSEQ multiplex PCR; TCRdb keeps in-frame clones, though not all of them. The data hold around 20,000 clones, with about nine tenths observed a single time. The sequences come from peripheral blood, collected from a patient treated with proton-based radiotherapy. The source is a woman in her 70s with pancreatic cancer. Some clones in this sample may be carry-over from other donors' samples.

This rearrangement joins TRBV18 to TRBJ2-7; D gene unclear. Trimming took off 3 bases at V and 0 bases at J, with 6 bases between the two ends. Germline V gene sequence: CDR1 KGHSH, CDR2 LQKENI. CDR3 length equals 13 residues. The CDR3 spells CASSPPSSYEQYF. The CDR3 DNA is TGTGCCAGCTCACCCCCGAGCTCCTACGAGCAGTACTTC.

CDR3 in amino acids: CASRGEGRYGYTF. CDR3 DNA sequence: TGTGCCAGCAGAGGGGAGGGTCGGTATGGCTACACCTTC. This chain connects TRBV27 to TRBJ1-2; possibly TRBD1 for D (5 bases). Looked up from germline, CDR1 is MNHEY and CDR2 is SMNVEV (reference sequence). V lost 6 bases and J lost 5, with 13 bases in between. The CDR3 is 13 amino acids.

The V gene is TRBV28, the J gene TRBJ1-6; D remains ambiguous. CDR3 length equals 17 residues. V was shortened by 5 bases and J by 0 bases, with 14 bases between the two germline ends. CDR1 MDHEN and CDR2 SYDVKM come from the germline V gene. CDR3 in DNA: TGTGCCAGCAGTGAACCGCCCAGATTCTCCTATAATTCACCCCTCCACTTT. Translated, it gives CASSEPPRFSYNSPLHF.

CDR3 bases: TGTGCCATCCGAGCGACTAGCGGGACCTACAATGAGCAGTTCTTC. Residues: CAIRATSGTYNEQFF. The chain is built from TRBV10-3 and TRBJ2-1; TRBD2 matches 11 bases. The J segment lost 2 bases and the V segment lost 8 bases, leaving 5 bases of the junction unmatched. The CDR3 consists of 15 residues. CDR1 ENHRY and CDR2 SYGVKD come from the germline V gene.

With respect to this clone: At one end the junction does not follow the germline gene, possibly because of a read error. This chain joins TRBV2 and TRBJ1-5; 8 bases map to TRBD1. Germline CDR1 and CDR2: SNHLY and FYNNEI. The CDR3 length is 15 residues. The CDR3 spells CASSEDRGGNQPQHF. In nucleotides, the CDR3 is TGTGCCAGCAGCGAAGACAGGGGTGGCAATCAGCCCCAGCATTTT.

J is TRBJ1-6 and V is TRBV15; a weak D match, TRBD1 (6 bases). V was cut by 0 bases and J by 10 bases, with 16 bases left in between. Germline V gene data show CDR1 as LNHNV and CDR2 as YYDKDF (reference sequence). The CDR3 is made up of 16 amino acids. The CDR3 DNA reads TGTGCCACCAGCAGAGAACGCGGACAGCCTAGATCACCCCTCCACTTT. Its protein is CATSRERGQPRSPLHF.

The chain links TRBV28 to TRBJ2-6; maybe TRBD1 (6 bases). Deletions cut 5 bases from V and 4 bases from J, with 12 bases between. CDR3 length equals 15 residues. Germline CDR1 and CDR2: MDHEN and SYDVKM. The CDR3 sequence: CASSTRGKGANVLTF. In DNA, the CDR3 is TGTGCCAGCAGTACAAGGGGGAAAGGGGCCAACGTCCTGACTTTC.

This chain joins TRBV11-2 and TRBJ2-5; 8 bases align to TRBD1. Germline V lookup: CDR1 SGHAT, CDR2 FQNNGV. Unmatched junction bases numbered 6, after V lost 6 bases and J lost 0 bases. The CDR3 spans 15 residues. CDR3 loop: CASSYRGANQETQYF. Written as DNA, the CDR3 is TGTGCCAGCAGTTACAGGGGGGCCAACCAAGAGACCCAGTACTTC. Using reference TRBV11-2 and TRBJ2-5 for the parts outside the CDR3, the full variable domain is EAGVAQSPRYKIIEKRQSVAFWCNPISGHATLYWYQQILGQGPKLLIQFQNNGVVDDSQLPKDRFSAERLKGVDSTLKIQPAKLEDSAVYLCASSYRGANQETQYFGPGTRLLVL.

This chain uses TRBV6-1 with TRBJ1-5; D gene uncertain. The CDR3 extends over 15 amino acids. Germline values: CDR1 MNHNS, CDR2 SASEGT. V lost 0 bases to trimming and J lost 3 bases, with 9 bases between them. CDR3 DNA: TGTGCCAGCAGTGAAGCGATACCTAACAATCAGCCCCAGCATTTT. Translation gives CASSEAIPNNQPQHF.

The gene calls are TRBV5-6 and TRBJ1-1, with D uncertain. The CDR3 runs to 12 residues. V lost 2 bases and J 7 bases, leaving 9 bases between the germline ends. CDR1 and CDR2 (germline): SGHDT, YYEEEE. The CDR3 bases are TGTGCCAGCAGCTTCTACGTCGGTGAAGCTTTCTTT. It is translated as CASSFYVGEAFF.

The chain couples TRBV7-2 to TRBJ2-6; 10 positions match TRBD2. This CDR3 is built from 20 residues. J lost 7 bases, V lost 0 bases, and 15 bases had no gene match. The germline V gene encodes CDR1 SGHTA and CDR2 FQGNSA. The DNA of the CDR3 is TGTGCCAGCAGCTTAGCGCGAGTTTTAGCGGGAGGATTCGACGCCAACGTCCTGACTTTC. It translates to CASSLARVLAGGFDANVLTF. Full variable domain (remainder filled in from reference TRBV7-2 and TRBJ2-6): GAGVSQSPSNKVTEKGKDVELRCDPISGHTALYWYRQSLGQGLEFLIYFQGNSAPDKSGLPSDRFSAERTGGSVSTLTIQRTQQEDSAVYLCASSLARVLAGGFDANVLTFGAGSRLTVL.

CDR3 DNA sequence: TGTGCCAGCAGCTTGGTGTTAGGAAACATTCAGTACTTC. It yields the protein CASSLVLGNIQYF. V is TRBV5-6 and J is TRBJ2-4; D is unclear. Germline V CDR1 and CDR2: SGHDT, YYEEEE. The CDR3 is made up of 13 amino acids. V was shortened by 0 bases and J by 6 bases, with 7 bases between the two germline ends.

V usage is TRBV12-5 and J usage is TRBJ1-5; D gene unclear. The CDR3 runs 17 residues. V was cut by 0 bases and J by 3 bases, with 15 bases left in between. Germline CDR1 is LGHNT and CDR2 is FRNRAP. The CDR3 DNA sequence: TGTGCTAGTGGTTTGGTATTGGACCGGGGATTCAATCAGCCCCAGCATTTT. Translation gives CASGLVLDRGFNQPQHF.

This sequence joins TRBV5-1 and TRBJ2-1, with no clear D. V dropped 0 bases and J dropped 4 bases, with 5 bases sitting between them. The V gene's germline CDR1 is SGHRS and CDR2 YFSETQ. This CDR3 is built from 13 residues. CDR3 coding DNA: TGCGCCAGCAGCTTGGACGTATACAATGAGCAGTTCTTC. Protein sequence: CASSLDVYNEQFF.

CDR3 loop: CAWSEGTGNTDTQYF. Written as DNA, the CDR3 is TGTGCCTGGAGTGAAGGGACAGGGAACACAGATACGCAGTATTTT. The J gene is TRBJ2-3, the V gene TRBV30, with 9 bases fitting TRBD1. Germline CDR1 GTSNPN, CDR2 SVGIG (reference sequence). The V gene end was trimmed by 1 base and the J gene end by 2 bases; junction bases not matched to a gene: 4. CDR3 size: 15 residues.

This clone was counted a few times. V usage is TRBV18 and J usage is TRBJ2-7; the match to TRBD1 covers 8 bases. Germline CDR1 KGHSH, CDR2 LQKENI. This CDR3 has 14 amino acids. Losses at the gene ends were 3 bases for V and 4 bases for J; bases not matched to a gene: 5. DNA of the CDR3: TGTGCCAGCTCACCGACAGGGGAAGGGTACGAGCAGTACTTC. This codes for CASSPTGEGYEQYF.

V gene TRBV4-3 combines with J gene TRBJ2-1; 10 bases are a match to TRBD2. Germline V CDR1 and CDR2: LGHNA, YSLEER. This CDR3 region has 15 residues. Unmatched junction bases numbered 4, after V lost 1 base and J lost 7 bases. CDR3 coding DNA: TGCGCCAGCAGCCAAGGGGATAGCGGGAGGAATGAGCAGTTCTTC. Amino acid sequence: CASSQGDSGRNEQFF.

The gene calls are TRBV27 and TRBJ2-3, with D unclear. V was trimmed by 1 base and J by 1 base, leaving 3 bases between them. Germline V gives CDR1 MNHEY, CDR2 SMNVEV (reference sequence). There are 13 residues in the CDR3. The CDR3 sequence: CASSLLGTDTQYF. The CDR3 coding sequence is TGTGCCAGCAGTTTATTGGGCACAGATACGCAGTATTTT.

V usage is TRBV5-1 and J usage is TRBJ2-1; TRBD1 agrees at 8 bases. This CDR3 contains 15 residues. CDR1 is SGHRS, CDR2 YFSETQ, per germline. V lost 4 bases to trimming and J lost 1 base; unmatched junction nucleotides: 4. The CDR3 DNA follows: TGCGCCAGCAGCCCAGACAGGGGTTCCTACAATGAGCAGTTCTTC. Translated, it gives CASSPDRGSYNEQFF.

This chain links TRBV27 with TRBJ2-1, with 8 bases matching TRBD2. Germline lookup yields CDR1 MNHEY and CDR2 SMNVEV (reference sequence). The CDR3 extends over 17 amino acids. V trimming: 4 bases; J trimming: 3 bases; junction bases outside the gene matches: 11. The CDR3 reads CASSSKPGLVGYNEQFF. The CDR3, as DNA: TGTGCCAGCAGTTCCAAGCCGGGACTAGTGGGCTACAATGAGCAGTTCTTC.

V gene TRBV19 combines with J gene TRBJ1-1, with 8 bases aligning to TRBD1. With V trimmed by 5 bases and J by 2 bases, 4 bases remained unmatched. Germline CDR1 reads LNHDA; CDR2 reads SQIVND (reference sequence). The CDR3 runs to 14 residues. This chain's CDR3 is CASSARGLNTEAFF. The CDR3 DNA reads as TGTGCCAGTAGTGCCAGGGGGCTAAACACTGAAGCTTTCTTT.

J is TRBJ2-7 and V is TRBV27, with D unresolved. The germline V gene has CDR1 MNHEY and CDR2 SMNVEV (reference sequence). With 2 bases removed from V and 0 bases from J, the gap between germline ends came to 11 bases. This CDR3 is 15 amino acids long. The CDR3 spells CASSLEARPSYEQYF. The CDR3, as DNA: TGTGCCAGCAGTTTAGAGGCCAGGCCCTCCTACGAGCAGTACTTC.

CDR3 DNA sequence: TGTGCCAGCAGCTCCATCCCACCTGGGACGGATCCCTACGAGCAGTACTTC. Residues: CASSSIPPGTDPYEQYF. This sequence joins TRBV11-2 and TRBJ2-7; D is possibly TRBD1 or TRBD2 (5 bases each). Trimming removed 4 bases from V and 2 bases from J, with 21 bases in between. Germline assignment: CDR1 SGHAT and CDR2 FQNNGV. The CDR3 covers 17 residues.

A few counts support this clone. The chain recombines TRBV30 with TRBJ1-3; D is ambiguous. Between the trimmed V and J ends, which lost 2 bases and 0 bases, there was a span of 11 bases. Germline V gene lookup returns CDR1 GTSNPN and CDR2 SVGIG (reference sequence). The CDR3 contains 15 residues. CDR3 protein: CAWSRLGASGNTIYF. Written as DNA, the CDR3 is TGTGCCTGGAGTAGACTCGGAGCCTCTGGAAACACCATATATTTT.

The CDR3 here is CASSLRRVYEQYF. CDR3 DNA sequence: TGTGCCAGCAGCTTACGGAGAGTCTACGAGCAGTACTTC. The chain joins TRBV7-8 to TRBJ2-7, with D unresolved. Germline V gene lookup returns CDR1 SGHVS and CDR2 FQNEAQ. This CDR3 is 13 amino acids long. The V and J ends lost 2 bases and 3 bases respectively, with 8 bases between them.

This rearrangement joins TRBV19 to TRBJ1-1, with a tentative D call TRBD1 (6 bases). The germline V gene has CDR1 LNHDA and CDR2 SQIVND (reference sequence). V lost 4 bases and J 1 base, leaving 10 bases between the germline ends. This CDR3 spans 14 amino acids. CDR3 nucleotides: TGTGCCAGTAGTAATGGACAGCAGAACACTGAAGCTTTCTTT. Its protein product is CASSNGQQNTEAFF.

J is TRBJ2-2 and V is TRBV9; D perhaps matches TRBD2 (6 bases). The CDR3 is 15 amino acids. With 2 bases removed from V and 6 bases from J, the gap between germline ends came to 14 bases. Germline V gives CDR1 SGDLS, CDR2 YYNGEE. The CDR3 spells CASSVSPEGPGELFF. CDR3 DNA sequence: TGTGCCAGCAGCGTTTCCCCGGAGGGACCCGGGGAGCTGTTTTTT.

The chain uses TRBV10-3 and TRBJ2-5; TRBD1 matches 8 bases. V shed 0 bases, J shed 5 bases, and the junction held 8 bases outside the gene matches. The CDR3 spans 16 residues. Germline loops: CDR1 ENHRY, CDR2 SYGVKD. The CDR3: CAISESFGQGRETQYF. The CDR3 DNA is TGTGCCATCAGTGAGTCTTTTGGACAGGGACGGGAGACCCAGTACTTC.

In regard to this clone: Mismatch with germline at one junction end may stem from a read error. The rearrangement links TRBV7-7 to TRBJ2-3, with D possibly matching TRBD2 (5 bases). CDR3 length: 14 amino acids. Germline lookup yields CDR1 SSHAT and CDR2 FNYEAQ (reference sequence). The chain's CDR3 is CASSLGSRTDTQYF. CDR3 nucleotide sequence: TGTGCTAGCAGCTTAGGGAGTCGCACAGATACGCAGTATTTT.

The rearrangement uses TRBV6-1 and TRBJ1-3; D is unclear. Trimming shortened V by 4 bases and J by 0 bases, and 13 bases separated the two germline ends. The CDR3 length is 16 residues. Per germline, CDR1 MNHNS and CDR2 SASEGT. For the CDR3, the DNA is TGTGCCAGCAGTGTACCCCTCGACAACTCTGGAAACACCATATATTTT. It codes for CASSVPLDNSGNTIYF.